The T cell receptor beta chain under discussion was sequenced for a study of blood T cell repertoires in COVID-19. The method was immunoSEQ multiplex PCR; TCRdb's version includes in-frame clones alone and lacks a portion of them. The sample includes roughly 300,000 clones, about 90% of them seen just once. The CDR3 is made up of 13 amino acids. V lost 6 bases and J lost 7; bases outside the gene matches: 6. The germline V gene has CDR1 MGHDK and CDR2 SYGVNS. The chain couples TRBV25-1 to TRBJ1-1; 9 bases fit TRBD1. Sequenced sample: PBMCs or T cells enriched from blood (not recorded which). The clonotype comes from a woman aged 25 to 39 who had recovered from COVID-19. CDR3 protein: CASRQTGGGEAFF. The CDR3 nucleotides read TGTGCCAGCAGACAAACAGGGGGCGGTGAAGCTTTCTTT. Drawing the rest from reference TRBV25-1 and TRBJ1-1, the complete variable domain is EADIYQTPRYLVIGTGKKITLECSQTMGHDKMYWYQQDPGMELHLIHYSYGVNSTEKGDLSSESTVSRIRTEHFPLTLESARPSHTSQYLCASRQTGGGEAFFGQGTRLTVV.